The source of this T cell receptor (beta chain) is a study of response to subunit inactivated influenza vaccine. Overall study findings and caveats: Each seasonal influenza vaccination recruits few new T cells, the authors suggested.

Germline CDR1 SNHLY, CDR2 FYNNEI. The ends were cut back, 2 bases at V and 3 bases at J, with 6 bases in the middle. This CDR3 region has 13 residues. TCRdb redid the calling of the RT-PCR reads with MiXCR, one entry per CDR3 protein. The sample contains 150,000 to 200,000 distinct CDR3 sequences, approximately 12% of which appear only once. This clonotype was seen ten or more times. Its cognate antigen is unknown. The data were also submitted as part of a second study, on T cells expressing NK-cell markers. From that study: 5'RACE template switching with UMIs generated TCR beta cDNA. Sorted CD3+CD56+NKG2C+, CD3+CD56+NKG2C- and CD3+CD56-NKG2C+ T cells supplied TCR beta repertoires. A range of roughly 1.0-8% of CD8+ T cells consisted of dominant NKG2C+ clonotypes in six donors.

The source was CD8+ T cells sorted from PBMCs, collected 12 days after vaccination. The clonotype originates from a man aged 50-60 years who received an inactivated influenza vaccine. The V and J genes are TRBV2 and TRBJ2-3; no reliable D call. The CDR3 sequence is CASSETATDTQYF. The CDR3 coding sequence is TGTGCCAGCAGTGAAACGGCGACAGATACGCAGTATTTT.